This T cell receptor (beta chain) stems from a study of T-cell reconstitution after alpha-beta-depleted transplantation in children. This clonotype showed up many times. CDR3 length: 13 amino acids. The germline V gene encodes CDR1 SQVTM and CDR2 ANQGSEA. The germline V and J ends were trimmed by 7 bases and 1 base, with 11 bases remaining between them. Preparation of the TCRbeta library was carried out with unique molecular identifiers. TCRdb passed the PCR reads through MiXCR, listing each CDR3 protein once. The profile shows nearly 250,000 distinct CDR3 sequences, 7.5% to 9.5% of them singletons. The TCR was taken from a male patient younger than 18 who had a stem cell transplant for acute lymphoblastic leukemia, so the T cells may come from the graft donor. The chain couples TRBV29-1 to TRBJ2-1, with D uncertain. This specimen consisted of PBMCs, mostly from graft donor cells, obtained 180 days after TCRalphabeta/CD19-depleted stem cell transplant. The CDR3 region is CSACLGSYNEQFF. The CDR3 nucleotides are TGCAGCGCCTGCCTAGGGTCCTACAATGAGCAGTTCTTC.